This T cell receptor (beta chain) was captured by sequencing in a study of a mutant IDH1 vaccine in newly diagnosed glioma. Study summary: Vaccination began 4-6 weeks post radiotherapy alone, or with temozolomide cycles. Most patients had received both radiotherapy and temozolomide, the prior options being radiotherapy, temozolomide, or both.

Sample time point: week 35, safety follow-up. Every single dose of the vaccine, 300 ug of mutant IDH1 20-mer peptide, came with topical imiquimod. During weeks 1, 3, 5, 7, 11, 15, 19 and 23, patients received eight vaccinations. As regards this clone: The antigen is unknown.

TCRdb's copy holds only in-frame clones and misses some; the assay was immunoSEQ multiplex PCR. The data contain about 48,000 clones, 75% to 85% of them singletons. There are 14 residues in the CDR3. The V gene is TRBV21-1, the J gene TRBJ1-1. TRBV21-1 is tagged as a pseudogene. This receptor was taken from a man aged 40-49 years with glioma. The sequences come from PBMCs, collected from a glioma patient whose treatment included an IDH1 peptide vaccine. This CDR3 is CASSIGEENTEAFF. The CDR3 coding sequence is TGTGCCAGCAGCATCGGAGAAGAGAACACTGAAGCTTTCTTT.